The next 27 T cell receptor beta chains were all read from a single sample in a study of blood T cells in healthy people across ages (dated by TCRdb to between 2014 and 2017). The library was prepared using 5' RACE. TCRdb shows the sequencer as Illumina HiSeq 2500. A second roughly 6 to 12 cycle PCR used a sample-barcoded 5' primer and a J-beta primer mix. TCRdb cleaned the public reads at Q25 with fastp, built clones with MiXCR and kept in-frame beta chains. Rows with a matching CDR3 protein are joined into one entry that keeps the most common DNA and genes. For this sample there are hundreds of thousands of distinct CDR3 sequences; more than 55% appear just once. The top ten hold 25% to 30% of the sample. Sequencing used blood. The source is a man aged 35-49 years in good health.

The chain carries TRBV5-1 and TRBJ2-7; tentatively, D is TRBD1 or TRBD2 (6 bases each). Germline CDR1 reads SGHRS; CDR2 reads YFSETQ. Trimming took off 3 bases at V and 2 bases at J, with 12 bases between the two ends. This CDR3 contains 14 residues. The CDR3 spells CASSSSGEAYEQYF. The CDR3 region has the DNA TGCGCCAGCAGCTCGTCAGGGGAGGCCTACGAGCAGTACTTC.

In its sample, this clonotype was seen a few times. The rearrangement uses TRBV6-2 or TRBV6-3 and TRBJ1-2; the D gene is possibly TRBD1 (6 bases). The germline V gene has CDR1 MNHEY and CDR2 SVGEGT. Trimming took 6 bases from V and 6 from J, leaving 14 bases between them. The CDR3 is 13 residues long. The CDR3 here is CASRGTGSNGYTF. DNA for the CDR3: TGTGCCAGCAGGGGAACAGGGTCTAATGGCTACACCTTC.

In regard to this clonotype: Mismatch with germline at one junction end may stem from a read error. The J gene is TRBJ2-7, the V gene TRBV27; no definite D call. The CDR3 sequence is 14 residues long. Germline loops: CDR1 MNHEY, CDR2 SMNVEV (reference sequence). The CDR3 is CVSSLQLGVYEQYF. Here the CDR3 DNA reads TGTGTCAGCAGTTTACAACTGGGTGTCTACGAGCAGTACTTC.

The rearrangement links TRBV7-9 to TRBJ2-7, with 9 bases that match TRBD1. The CDR3 runs 15 residues. Germline V gene sequence: CDR1 SEHNR, CDR2 FQNEAQ (reference sequence). With 3 bases clipped from V and 4 bases from J, the junction kept 7 bases outside the gene matches. CDR3 coding DNA: TGTGCCAGCAGCTTTACGACAGGGGGGAGTTACGAGCAGTACTTC. Translation: CASSFTTGGSYEQYF.

This clonotype was counted only a few times. The gene calls are TRBV12-3 or TRBV12-4 and TRBJ2-3; a weak D match, TRBD2 (5 bases). This CDR3 has 13 amino acids. Trimming shortened V by 7 bases and J by 1 base, and 9 bases separated the two germline ends. The CDR3 region is CASTLGGTDTQYF. CDR3 DNA: TGTGCCAGCACTCTGGGAGGCACAGATACGCAGTATTTT.

The genes are TRBV20-1 and TRBJ2-4; possibly TRBD2 for D (6 bases). Matching the DNA end better, TRBJ2-7 makes the J call doubtful. This CDR3 is built from 14 residues. Germline lookup yields CDR1 DFQATT and CDR2 SNEGSKA (reference sequence). The CDR3 here is CSARRDSFSYEQYF. CDR3 DNA sequence: TGCAGTGCTAGGCGGGACTCATTTTCCTACGAGCAGTACTTC.

V is TRBV7-9 and J is TRBJ2-7, with 7 bases lining up with TRBD2. From germline, CDR1 is SEHNR and CDR2 FQNEAQ (reference sequence). With V trimmed by 2 bases and J by 3 bases, 10 bases remained unmatched. CDR3 length equals 16 residues. The CDR3 DNA sequence: TGTGCCAGCAGCTTAAGTGGGAGCGGGACTCGCTACGAGCAGTACTTC. Amino acids: CASSLSGSGTRYEQYF.

The CDR3 protein is CASTPNDSPYNEQFF. In nucleotides, the CDR3 is TGTGCCAGCACCCCTAACGACAGCCCTTACAATGAGCAGTTCTTC. V usage is TRBV7-8 and J usage is TRBJ2-1; D perhaps matches TRBD1 (5 bases). With 7 bases removed from V and 4 bases from J, the gap between germline ends came to 17 bases. CDR1 and CDR2 (germline): SGHVS, FQNEAQ. CDR3 length: 15 amino acids.

The CDR3 region has the DNA TGTGCCAGCAGCAGCGAGAGGGGCCTAAACTATGGCTACACCTTC. Amino acids: CASSSERGLNYGYTF. The genes are TRBV7-8 and TRBJ1-2, with a weak D call TRBD1 (5 bases). This CDR3 has 15 amino acids. V shed 5 bases and J shed 2 bases, with 15 bases lying between them. From germline, CDR1 is SGHVS and CDR2 FQNEAQ.

The chain is built from TRBV11-2 and TRBJ2-2; 9 nucleotides align to TRBD1. This CDR3 is built from 15 residues. The trim removed 4 bases at V and 4 bases at J, leaving 4 bases unmatched. Germline V lookup: CDR1 SGHAT, CDR2 FQNNGV. CDR3 sequence: CASSSGTGPTGELFF. The CDR3, as DNA: TGTGCCAGCAGCTCAGGGACAGGGCCCACCGGGGAGCTGTTTTTT.

This chain uses TRBV15 with TRBJ2-5; 9 positions agree with TRBD1. J lost 4 bases, V lost 3 bases, and 3 bases had no gene match. Germline V gene lookup returns CDR1 LNHNV and CDR2 YYDKDF (reference sequence). The CDR3 consists of 14 residues. CDR3 in amino acids: CATSRDRGLETQYF. The CDR3 coding sequence is TGTGCCACCAGCAGGGACAGGGGATTAGAGACCCAGTACTTC.

This clonotype has more than one count but fewer than ten. This chain uses TRBV5-1 with TRBJ2-1, with 12 bases matching TRBD2. The CDR3 has 17 amino acids. J gave up 4 bases and V 2 bases, and 7 bases lay outside the gene matches. Germline lookup yields CDR1 SGHRS and CDR2 YFSETQ. CDR3 sequence: CASSFRTSGTSYNEQFF. Here the CDR3 DNA reads TGCGCCAGCAGCTTCCGGACTAGCGGGACTTCATACAATGAGCAGTTCTTC.

V is TRBV5-6 and J is TRBJ2-7; TRBD2 matches at 7 bases. Germline CDR1 and CDR2: SGHDT and YYEEEE. The V and J ends lost 4 bases and 0 bases, in that order; junction bases with no gene match: 4. The CDR3 extends over 14 amino acids. The CDR3 nucleotides are TGTGCCAGCAGCGGGGGGGGTAGCTCCTACGAGCAGTACTTC. Its translation is CASSGGGSSYEQYF.

The DNA of the CDR3 is TGTGCCAGCAGATTAGGGGACCAGCCCCAGCATTTT. Protein product: CASRLGDQPQHF. The rearrangement uses TRBV6-6 and TRBJ1-5; tentatively, D is TRBD1 (5 bases). Deletions cut 6 bases from V and 7 bases from J, with 10 bases between. The CDR3 length is 12 residues. Germline V gene sequence: CDR1 MNHNY, CDR2 SVGAGI (reference sequence).

The rearrangement joins TRBV7-3 to TRBJ2-4, with D possibly called TRBD1 or TRBD2 (6 bases each). The last part of the DNA fits TRBJ2-7 better; the J call may be wrong. Germline assignment: CDR1 SGHTA and CDR2 FQGTGA. This CDR3 region has 15 residues. The DNA of the CDR3 is TGTGCCAGCAGCTTAAATGGGGGGCGACATTACGAGCAGTACTTC. Encoded protein: CASSLNGGRHYEQYF.

This clonotype was counted between two and nine times. This sequence joins TRBV28 and TRBJ1-2; 7 bases are shared with TRBD1. This CDR3 is built from 14 residues. V shed 11 bases and J 2 bases; nucleotides not matched to a gene: 11. Germline V gene lookup returns CDR1 MDHEN and CDR2 SYDVKM. The CDR3 coding sequence is TGTGCCGTCCGGTCGACAGGGAGGAACTATGGCTACACCTTC. Translated, it gives CAVRSTGRNYGYTF.

V usage is TRBV5-1 and J usage is TRBJ2-5; D may be TRBD1 or TRBD2 (7 bases each). Germline CDR1 and CDR2: SGHRS and YFSETQ. The CDR3 has 17 residues. Trimming shortened V by 0 bases and J by 3 bases, and 18 bases separated the two germline ends. The CDR3 protein is CASSLEGASGAKETQYF. CDR3 nucleotide sequence: TGCGCCAGCAGCTTGGAGGGGGCTAGCGGTGCTAAAGAGACCCAGTACTTC.

V and J are TRBV7-2 and TRBJ2-7; D perhaps matches TRBD2 (6 bases). Germline CDR1 is SGHTA and CDR2 is FQGNSA. V lost 4 bases to trimming and J lost 0 bases, with 13 bases between them. This CDR3 is built from 15 residues. The CDR3 loop reads CASSSLTSRSYEQYF. CDR3 in DNA: TGTGCCAGCAGCTCCCTTACTAGCCGCTCCTACGAGCAGTACTTC.

The chain recombines TRBV15 with TRBJ1-1; unclear D gene. From germline, CDR1 is LNHNV and CDR2 YYDKDF (reference sequence). This CDR3 region has 18 residues. V gave up 0 bases and J gave up 0 bases, with 17 bases separating them. CDR3 DNA sequence: TGTGCCACCAGCAGAGATAGTAGCCAGCTCGACATGAACACTGAAGCTTTCTTT. It translates to CATSRDSSQLDMNTEAFF.

This clonotype was recorded at least ten times. The gene calls are TRBV5-1 and TRBJ2-3; maybe TRBD2 (6 bases). Germline lookup yields CDR1 SGHRS and CDR2 YFSETQ. CDR3 length: 16 residues. Deletions cut 4 bases from V and 5 bases from J, with 20 bases between. The CDR3 loop is CASSLQPGSQVDTQYF. The CDR3 nucleotides read TGCGCCAGCAGCCTGCAACCCGGGAGCCAAGTAGATACGCAGTATTTT. The variable domain in full, completed from reference TRBV5-1 and TRBJ2-3, reads KAGVTQTPRYLIKTRGQQVTLSCSPISGHRSVSWYQQTPGQGLQFLFEYFSETQRNKGNFPGRFSGRQFSNSRSEMNVSTLELGDSALYLCASSLQPGSQVDTQYFGPGTRLTVL.

V and J are TRBV5-6 and TRBJ2-7; D gene ambiguous. The J call may not be correct, given that the DNA end is closer to TRBJ2-5. CDR3 size: 13 residues. Germline loops: CDR1 SGHDT, CDR2 YYEEEE. DNA for the CDR3: TGTGCCAGCAGCCTCCCGGGCACAGAGACCCAGTACTTC. It translates to CASSLPGTETQYF.

The chain combines TRBV3-1 with TRBJ2-4; no clear D gene. V gave up 3 bases and J gave up 8 bases, with 8 bases separating them. Per the germline V gene, CDR1 is LGHDT and CDR2 is YNNKEL (reference sequence). This CDR3 is 12 amino acids long. Here the CDR3 reads CASSHRVDIQYF. For the CDR3, the DNA is TGTGCCAGCAGCCATAGAGTCGACATTCAGTACTTC.

V gene TRBV20-1 combines with J gene TRBJ2-6; no definite D call. From germline, CDR1 is DFQATT and CDR2 SNEGSKA (reference sequence). This CDR3 is built from 13 residues. Trimming stripped 6 bases from V and 0 bases from J, with 6 bases between. In DNA, the CDR3 is TGCAGTGCCGTGGGCTCTGGGGCCAACGTCCTGACTTTC. Amino acids: CSAVGSGANVLTF.

The chain carries TRBV6-2 or TRBV6-3 and TRBJ1-4; a weak D match, TRBD1 (5 bases). CDR1 and CDR2 from the germline V gene are MNHEY and SVGEGT. The CDR3 totals 15 residues. The V and J ends lost 6 bases and 8 bases respectively, with 19 bases between them. The DNA of the CDR3 is TGTGCCAGCAGCTACGCGCCGTGGGGACGAGAAAAACTGTTTTTT. This encodes CASSYAPWGREKLFF.

This clonotype came up a few times. The chain has TRBV6-5 and TRBJ2-7; D ambiguous. This CDR3 is built from 13 residues. V lost 5 bases and J 0 bases, leaving 8 bases between the germline ends. In germline, CDR1 is MNHEY, CDR2 SVGAGI. The CDR3 DNA follows: TGTGCCAGCAGTGACGGCAGCTCCTACGAGCAGTACTTC. As protein: CASSDGSSYEQYF.

This chain connects TRBV5-6 to TRBJ2-5; TRBD2 matches at 7 bases. After removal of 0 bases from V and 2 bases from J, the junction contained 10 bases not matched to a gene. In germline, CDR1 is SGHDT, CDR2 YYEEEE. There are 17 residues in the CDR3. The CDR3 DNA reads as TGTGCCAGCAGCTTGGCAGGTTTGGCGGGGGTACAAGAGACCCAGTACTTC. The encoded protein is CASSLAGLAGVQETQYF.

The chain employs TRBV9 and TRBJ2-7, with D unclear. Germline V CDR1 and CDR2: SGDLS, YYNGEE. CDR3 length: 16 residues. The V and J ends lost 0 bases and 2 bases respectively, with 15 bases between them. The CDR3 here is CASSVGQGGFAYEQYF. CDR3 DNA sequence: TGTGCCAGCAGCGTAGGACAAGGCGGATTCGCCTACGAGCAGTACTTC.